The 21 T cell receptor beta chains below were found in one sample sequenced in a study of control samples from healthy donors and cancer patients. Clones were read by immunoSEQ multiplex PCR, and TCRdb kept only the in-frame ones, dropping some. The sample gives roughly 14,000 clones, 87% of which show up once; more than 9% is in the top ten. Sample: PBMCs. Receptors were obtained from a woman in her seventies with colorectal cancer.

V gene TRBV18 combines with J gene TRBJ2-1; TRBD1 matches at 11 bases. Germline V CDR1 and CDR2: KGHSH, LQKENI. CDR3 length: 17 residues. J was trimmed by 5 bases and V by 4 bases; bases with no gene match: 10. The CDR3 loop reads CASSLLRPGQGDNEQFF. CDR3 nucleotides: TGTGCCAGCTCACTTCTAAGGCCGGGACAGGGGGACAATGAGCAGTTCTTC.

The chain combines TRBV5-1 with TRBJ2-5; weak D call: TRBD2 (5 bases). From germline, CDR1 is SGHRS and CDR2 YFSETQ. V was shortened by 3 bases and J by 1 base, with 13 bases between the two germline ends. The CDR3 has 15 residues. CDR3 sequence: CASSSLPGSQETQYF. CDR3 nucleotides: TGCGCCAGCAGCTCTTTGCCGGGATCCCAAGAGACCCAGTACTTC.

The chain joins TRBV6-2 or TRBV6-3 to TRBJ2-1, with 10 bases that match TRBD1. Unmatched junction bases numbered 4, after V lost 5 bases and J lost 3 bases. The CDR3 covers 15 residues. In germline, CDR1 is MNHEY, CDR2 SVGEGT. CDR3 DNA: TGTGCCAGCAGTCGACAGGGGGCTGGCTACAATGAGCAGTTCTTC. This sequence encodes CASSRQGAGYNEQFF.

The chain joins TRBV19 to TRBJ2-6; 8 bases are a match to TRBD1. CDR1 is LNHDA, CDR2 SQIVND, per germline (reference sequence). The CDR3 is 19 amino acids. V dropped 0 bases and J dropped 0; count of bases not matched to a gene: 7. The CDR3 DNA reads TGTGCCAGTAGTATAGATCTGGGACAGGTCCCCTCTGGGGCCAACGTCCTGACTTTC. This sequence encodes CASSIDLGQVPSGANVLTF.

The chain joins TRBV12-2 to TRBJ2-1; the D call TRBD2 from the table was never checked on the DNA. TRBV12-2 is a pseudogene. CDR3 length equals 18 residues. The CDR3 DNA sequence: TGTGCAAGTCGCTTAGCGGGAGGGGAGTCAGAGACTAGCGGCCCGCAGTTCTTC. It encodes CASRLAGGESETSGPQFF.

The CDR3 region has the DNA TGTGCCAGCAGCCCCCAGGGGAATAGCAATCAGCCCCAGCATTTT. Translation: CASSPQGNSNQPQHF. The gene calls are TRBV7-8 and TRBJ1-5; perhaps TRBD1 as D (6 bases). V lost 5 bases and J lost 0, with 11 bases in between. CDR3 size: 15 residues. Germline loops: CDR1 SGHVS, CDR2 FQNEAQ. The full variable domain, completed using reference TRBV7-8 and TRBJ1-5, is GAGVSQSPRYKVAKRGQDVALRCDPISGHVSLFWYQQALGQGPEFLTYFQNEAQLDKSGLPSDRFFAERPEGSVSTLKIQRTQQEDSAVYLCASSPQGNSNQPQHFGDGTRLSIL.

J is TRBJ1-2 and V is TRBV10-2; maybe TRBD1 (5 bases). The CDR3 runs 14 residues. The germline gives CDR1 WSHSY, CDR2 SAAADI. V lost 4 bases and J 3 bases, leaving 12 bases between the germline ends. The CDR3 loop reads CASSVGGRDYGYTF. In nucleotides, the CDR3 is TGCGCCAGCAGTGTCGGGGGACGGGACTATGGCTACACCTTC.

This chain connects TRBV7-9 to TRBJ1-1; tentatively, D is TRBD1 (6 bases). The CDR3 loop spans 14 amino acids. Germline values: CDR1 SEHNR, CDR2 FQNEAQ (reference sequence). Trimming pared 10 bases from V and 1 base from J, leaving 16 bases between. The CDR3 DNA reads as TGTGCCACCCTCAGGGGAAGTTGGAACACTGAAGCTTTCTTT. Translated, it gives CATLRGSWNTEAFF.

CDR3 loop: CASKTATGATDTQYF. CDR3 bases: TGTGCCAGTAAAACCGCCACAGGGGCCACAGATACGCAGTATTTT. The V and J genes are TRBV5-4 and TRBJ2-3; 7 nucleotides agree with TRBD1. This CDR3 is 15 amino acids long. V lost 8 bases, J lost 2 bases, and 11 bases stayed unmatched. Germline CDR1 SGHNT, CDR2 YYREEE (reference sequence).

This chain uses TRBV9 with TRBJ2-2; 7 nucleotides align to TRBD2. The CDR3 spans 17 residues. The V and J ends lost 0 bases and 5 bases, in that order; junction bases with no gene match: 10. Germline CDR1 reads SGDLS; CDR2 reads YYNGEE. CDR3 DNA: TGTGCCAGCAGCGTAGGGGGGGGAGGGCCAAGGACCGGGGAGCTGTTTTTT. Its translation: CASSVGGGGPRTGELFF.

This chain connects TRBV6-5 to TRBJ1-2, with 11 bases aligning to TRBD1. CDR1 MNHEY and CDR2 SVGAGI come from the germline V gene. The CDR3 is made up of 14 amino acids. J was trimmed by 5 bases and V by 2 bases; bases with no gene match: 1. The chain's CDR3 is CASSYGTGGYGYTF. CDR3 DNA sequence: TGTGCCAGCAGTTACGGGACAGGGGGGTATGGCTACACCTTC.

The chain links TRBV7-9 to TRBJ1-1, with a weak D call TRBD1 (6 bases). The V gene lost 3 bases and the J gene lost 7 bases, with 21 bases spanning the gap. Germline assignment: CDR1 SEHNR and CDR2 FQNEAQ (reference sequence). The CDR3 is 16 amino acids. The CDR3 sequence is CASSFGLDRGSGEAFF. CDR3 sequence (DNA): TGTGCCAGCAGCTTCGGACTGGACAGAGGGAGTGGTGAAGCTTTCTTT.

The rearrangement joins TRBV6-5 to TRBJ1-2, with a tentative D call TRBD1 (5 bases). The V end lost 5 bases, the J end lost 8 bases, and 12 bases lay between the germline ends. The CDR3 consists of 12 residues. Germline V gene sequence: CDR1 MNHEY, CDR2 SVGAGI. CDR3 bases: TGTGCCAGCAGTCCAGTCTGGGGGGGCTACACCTTC. Amino acid sequence: CASSPVWGGYTF.

This chain joins TRBV15 and TRBJ2-1; 9 bases are a match to TRBD1. The germline V gene has CDR1 LNHNV and CDR2 YYDKDF (reference sequence). CDR3 length: 16 amino acids. V was pared by 7 bases and J by 6 bases, with 13 bases of the junction left unmatched. The CDR3 sequence: CATTRQAGQGLNEQFF. The CDR3 DNA follows: TGTGCCACCACCCGACAAGCGGGACAGGGACTCAATGAGCAGTTCTTC.

CDR3 nucleotides: TGCGCCAGCAGCCTGGGCGTGGAGGGGCCCCAGCATTTT. It codes for CASSLGVEGPQHF. The chain carries TRBV4-3 and TRBJ1-5; D is undetermined. V was shortened by 4 bases and J by 9 bases, with 13 bases between the two germline ends. This CDR3 comprises 13 residues. Germline V lookup: CDR1 LGHNA, CDR2 YSLEER.

The V and J genes are TRBV3-1 (or the pseudogene TRBV3-2) and TRBJ2-7, with D possibly matching TRBD1 (6 bases). Germline CDR1 and CDR2: LGHDT and YNNKEL (reference sequence). This CDR3 is 16 amino acids long. Trimming stripped 0 bases from V and 2 bases from J, with 14 bases between. The CDR3 reads CASSQESTGRTYEQYF. The CDR3 DNA sequence: TGTGCCAGCAGCCAAGAGTCGACAGGAAGAACCTACGAGCAGTACTTC.

The chain combines TRBV19 with TRBJ2-7, with a possible D match to TRBD1 (5 bases). The CDR3 contains 14 residues. The V end lost 1 base, the J end lost 0 bases, and 7 bases lay between the germline ends. Germline CDR1 LNHDA, CDR2 SQIVND (reference sequence). The CDR3 nucleotides read TGTGCCAGTAGTATAGGCAGGGCCTCCTACGAGCAGTACTTC. Translating it yields CASSIGRASYEQYF.

This chain links TRBV6-6 with TRBJ2-5, with 7 bases identical to TRBD1. Per germline, CDR1 MNHNY and CDR2 SVGAGI (reference sequence). After removal of 7 bases from V and 5 bases from J, the junction contained 7 bases not matched to a gene. The CDR3 has 13 amino acids. This CDR3 is CASIKGAQETQYF. The DNA of the CDR3 is TGTGCCAGCATCAAGGGGGCTCAGGAGACCCAGTACTTC.

This clone has more than one count but fewer than ten. The chain employs TRBV5-5 and TRBJ1-5; no clear D gene. V lost 4 bases, J lost 5 bases, and 10 bases lay in between. This CDR3 is 13 amino acids long. CDR1 and CDR2 (germline): SGHKS, YYEKEE (reference sequence). The CDR3 is CASSPSGHQPQHF. The CDR3 nucleotides read TGTGCCAGCAGCCCCAGTGGCCATCAGCCCCAGCATTTT.

A single count supports this clone. This chain uses TRBV15 with TRBJ1-1, with 12 nucleotides matching TRBD1. The ends lost 10 bases at V and 8 bases at J; junction bases unmatched: 5. The germline gives CDR1 LNHNV, CDR2 YYDKDF (reference sequence). There are 12 residues in the CDR3. The CDR3 protein is CAIGTGGAEAFF. The CDR3 DNA is TGTGCCATCGGGACAGGGGGCGCGGAAGCTTTCTTT.

This chain joins TRBV10-3 and TRBJ1-1; no definite D call. V gave up 5 bases and J gave up 1 base, with 11 bases separating them. This CDR3 spans 14 amino acids. From germline, CDR1 is ENHRY and CDR2 SYGVKD. CDR3 nucleotide sequence: TGTGCCATCAGTCCGAGGACGGAGAACACTGAAGCTTTCTTT. Translated: CAISPRTENTEAFF.